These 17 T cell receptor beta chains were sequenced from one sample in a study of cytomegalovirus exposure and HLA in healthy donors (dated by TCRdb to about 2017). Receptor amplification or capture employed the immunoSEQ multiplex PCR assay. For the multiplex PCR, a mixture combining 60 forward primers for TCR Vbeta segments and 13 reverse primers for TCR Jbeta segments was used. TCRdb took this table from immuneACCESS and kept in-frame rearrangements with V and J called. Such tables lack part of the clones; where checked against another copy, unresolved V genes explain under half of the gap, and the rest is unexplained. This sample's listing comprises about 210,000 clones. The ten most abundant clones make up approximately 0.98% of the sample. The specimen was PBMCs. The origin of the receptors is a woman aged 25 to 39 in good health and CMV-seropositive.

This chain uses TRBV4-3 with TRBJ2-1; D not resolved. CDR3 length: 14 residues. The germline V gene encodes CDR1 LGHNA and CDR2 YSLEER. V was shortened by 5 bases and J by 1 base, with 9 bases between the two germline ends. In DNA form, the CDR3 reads TGCGCCAGCAGCTCTCGGAGTTCCTACAATGAGCAGTTCTTC. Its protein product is CASSSRSSYNEQFF.

This CDR3 reads CASSQDRASSGNTIYF. For the CDR3, the DNA is TGTGCCAGCAGCCAGGACAGGGCCTCCTCTGGAAACACCATATATTTT. The chain has TRBV9 and TRBJ1-3; TRBD1 matches at 8 bases. The CDR3 runs 16 residues. From germline, CDR1 is SGDLS and CDR2 YYNGEE. J was trimmed by 0 bases and V by 4 bases; bases with no gene match: 6. Complete variable domain (other parts from reference TRBV9 and TRBJ1-3): DSGVTQTPKHLITATGQRVTLRCSPRSGDLSVYWYQQSLDQGLQFLIQYYNGEERAKGNILERFSAQQFPDLHSELNLSSLELGDSALYFCASSQDRASSGNTIYFGEGSWLTVV.

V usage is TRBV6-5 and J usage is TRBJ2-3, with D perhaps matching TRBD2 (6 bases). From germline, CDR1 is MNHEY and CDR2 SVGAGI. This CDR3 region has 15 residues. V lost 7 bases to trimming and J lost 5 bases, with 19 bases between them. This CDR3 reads CASKDAGSARDTQYF. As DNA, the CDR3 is TGTGCCAGCAAAGACGCGGGGAGCGCCAGAGATACGCAGTATTTT.

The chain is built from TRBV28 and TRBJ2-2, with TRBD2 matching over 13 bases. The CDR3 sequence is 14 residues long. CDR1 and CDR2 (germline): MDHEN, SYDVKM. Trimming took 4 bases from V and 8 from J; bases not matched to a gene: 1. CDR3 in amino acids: CASSWTSGRGELFF. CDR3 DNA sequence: TGTGCCAGCAGTTGGACTAGCGGGAGAGGGGAGCTGTTTTTT.

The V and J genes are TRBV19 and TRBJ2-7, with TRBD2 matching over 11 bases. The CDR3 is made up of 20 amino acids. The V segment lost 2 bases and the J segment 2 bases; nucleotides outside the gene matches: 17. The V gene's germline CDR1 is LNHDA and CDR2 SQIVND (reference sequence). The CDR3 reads CASSILPHTGTSGATYEQYF. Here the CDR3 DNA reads TGTGCCAGTAGTATACTTCCTCATACCGGGACTAGCGGTGCGACCTACGAGCAGTACTTC.

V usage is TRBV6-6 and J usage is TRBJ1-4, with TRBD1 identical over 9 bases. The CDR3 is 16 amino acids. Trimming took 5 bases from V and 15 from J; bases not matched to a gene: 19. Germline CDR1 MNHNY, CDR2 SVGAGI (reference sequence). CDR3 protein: CASSTVDRGALARVFF. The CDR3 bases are TGTGCCAGCAGTACGGTGGACAGGGGTGCCTTAGCAAGGGTGTTTTTT.

The DNA of the CDR3 is TGTGCCAGCAGCCAAACAATATTGACTTCCTACTCCTACGAGCAGTACTTC. This sequence encodes CASSQTILTSYSYEQYF. The chain employs TRBV5-6 and TRBJ2-5, with D unclear. Matching the DNA end better, TRBJ2-7 makes the J call doubtful. The V gene's germline CDR1 is SGHDT and CDR2 YYEEEE. The CDR3 is made up of 17 amino acids.

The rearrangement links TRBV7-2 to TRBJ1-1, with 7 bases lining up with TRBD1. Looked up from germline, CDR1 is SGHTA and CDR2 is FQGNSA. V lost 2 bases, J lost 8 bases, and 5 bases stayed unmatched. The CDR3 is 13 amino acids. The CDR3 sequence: CASSLTGTVEAFF. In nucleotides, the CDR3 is TGTGCCAGCAGCTTAACCGGGACAGTCGAAGCTTTCTTT.

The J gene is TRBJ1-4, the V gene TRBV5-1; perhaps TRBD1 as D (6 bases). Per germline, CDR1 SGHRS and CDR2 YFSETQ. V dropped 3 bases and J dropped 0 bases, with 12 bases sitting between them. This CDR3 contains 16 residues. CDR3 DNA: TGCGCCAGCAGCTCCGGACAGAGGGCAACTAATGAAAAACTGTTTTTT. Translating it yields CASSSGQRATNEKLFF.

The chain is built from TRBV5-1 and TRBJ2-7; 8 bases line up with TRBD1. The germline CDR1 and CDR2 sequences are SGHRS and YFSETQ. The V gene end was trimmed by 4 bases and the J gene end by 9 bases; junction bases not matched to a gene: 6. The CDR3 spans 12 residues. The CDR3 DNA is TGCGCCAGCAGCCGGACAGGGTTAATGCAGTACTTC. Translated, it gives CASSRTGLMQYF.

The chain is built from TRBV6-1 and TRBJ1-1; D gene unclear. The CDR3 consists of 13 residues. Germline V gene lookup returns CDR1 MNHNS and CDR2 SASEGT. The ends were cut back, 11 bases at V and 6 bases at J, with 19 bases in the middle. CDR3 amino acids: CAFRPRPQAEAFF. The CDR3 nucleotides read TGTGCCTTCCGCCCCAGGCCTCAGGCTGAAGCTTTCTTT.

The CDR3 DNA reads TGTGCCAGCAGCTCACCAGGCACCGGGGAGCTGTTTTTT. It encodes CASSSPGTGELFF. The V and J genes are TRBV7-2 and TRBJ2-2; D is ambiguous. The V and J ends lost 4 bases and 4 bases respectively, with 7 bases between them. There are 13 residues in the CDR3. Germline values: CDR1 SGHTA, CDR2 FQGNSA.

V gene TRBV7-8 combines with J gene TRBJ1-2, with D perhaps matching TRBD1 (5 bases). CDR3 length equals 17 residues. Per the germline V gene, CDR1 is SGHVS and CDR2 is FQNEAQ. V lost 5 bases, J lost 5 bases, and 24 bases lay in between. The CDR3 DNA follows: TGTGCCAGCAGCAAACGGGGGGGAATAACGCCTTCGTATGGCTACACCTTC. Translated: CASSKRGGITPSYGYTF. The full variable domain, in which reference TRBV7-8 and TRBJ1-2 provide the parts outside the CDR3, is GAGVSQSPRYKVAKRGQDVALRCDPISGHVSLFWYQQALGQGPEFLTYFQNEAQLDKSGLPSDRFFAERPEGSVSTLKIQRTQQEDSAVYLCASSKRGGITPSYGYTFGSGTRLTVV.

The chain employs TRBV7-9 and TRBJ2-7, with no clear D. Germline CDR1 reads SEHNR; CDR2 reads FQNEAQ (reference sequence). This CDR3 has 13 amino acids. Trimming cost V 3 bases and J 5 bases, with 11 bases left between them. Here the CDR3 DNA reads TGTGCCAGCAGCTTTACTGCCCCAAACGAGCAGTACTTC. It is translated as CASSFTAPNEQYF.

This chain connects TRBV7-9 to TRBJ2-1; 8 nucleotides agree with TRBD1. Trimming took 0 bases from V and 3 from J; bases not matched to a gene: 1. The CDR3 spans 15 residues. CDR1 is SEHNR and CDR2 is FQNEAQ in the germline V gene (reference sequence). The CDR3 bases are TGTGCCAGCAGCTTAGCACAGGGGGGCTACAATGAGCAGTTCTTC. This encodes CASSLAQGGYNEQFF.

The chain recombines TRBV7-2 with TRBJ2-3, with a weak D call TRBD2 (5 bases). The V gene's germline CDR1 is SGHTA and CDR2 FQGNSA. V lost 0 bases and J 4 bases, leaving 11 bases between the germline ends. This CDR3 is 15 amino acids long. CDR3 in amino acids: CASSLAEAVPDTQYF. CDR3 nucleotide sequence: TGTGCCAGCAGCTTAGCGGAGGCTGTGCCAGATACGCAGTATTTT.

This CDR3 is CASSLDSKRLRRYGYTF. CDR3 sequence (DNA): TGTGCCAGCAGCTTAGATTCTAAGCGGCTCCGTAGGTATGGCTACACCTTC. J is TRBJ1-2 and V is TRBV11-2; D ambiguous. The length of the CDR3 is 17 residues. Trimming took 0 bases from V and 5 from J, leaving 19 bases between them. Germline V gene data show CDR1 as SGHAT and CDR2 as FQNNGV.